This paragraph reports one T cell receptor beta chain. No antigen is known for it. This CDR3 comprises 14 residues. The germline gives CDR1 LGHDT, CDR2 YNNKEL (reference sequence). V gave up 1 base and J gave up 4 bases; unmatched junction bases: 3. They built TCR cDNA with 5'RACE template switching, a step that put in a universal primer site and UMIs. TCRdb reprocessed the 5' RACE reads with MiXCR, giving one entry per CDR3 protein. The repertoire holds about 260,000 distinct CDR3 sequences, with around 13% as singletons. These data come from a study of T cells after yellow fever vaccination. Study-level results: Subsequent to the booster, the majority of primary-vaccination clones reappeared (96% CD4, about 90% CD8). Weaker overall was a secondary response that nonetheless peaked faster, on day 5 versus 15.

The starting material was CD4+ T cells sorted from PBMCs, obtained 45 days after the yellow fever booster vaccination. The sequence was obtained from a man aged 25-40 years who received the YFV17D yellow fever vaccine. V usage is TRBV3-1 and J usage is TRBJ2-7, with 8 bases fitting TRBD2. DNA of the CDR3: TGTGCCAGCAGCCAAGGGACTAGCTTTTACGAGCAGTACTTC. It codes for CASSQGTSFYEQYF.